These 17 T cell receptor beta chains came from one sample sequenced in a study of T cell responses to AZD1222 COVID-19 vaccine. Assay: immunoSEQ multiplex PCR; the TCRdb copy retains only in-frame clones and omits some. Counted here are roughly 180,000 clones, 85% to 95% occurring once; the ten biggest clones make up 1.6%. Sequenced material: peripheral blood, taken 28 days after the second AZD1222 dose. These receptors all come from an adult who received the AZD1222 COVID-19 vaccine.

With regard to this clone: At one end the junction does not follow the germline gene, possibly because of a read error. The rearrangement links TRBV5-8 to TRBJ2-7, with no clear D. CDR1 and CDR2 from the germline V gene are SGHTS and YDEGEE. The CDR3 covers 16 residues. CDR3 loop: CASSFRSWFFSDEQYF. CDR3 coding DNA: TGTGCCAGCAGCTTCCGTTCGTGGTTCTTCTCCGACGAGCAGTACTTC.

This sequence joins TRBV18 and TRBJ1-3; 10 bases are a match to TRBD1. Per the germline V gene, CDR1 is KGHSH and CDR2 is LQKENI. The CDR3 has 15 amino acids. The junction had 5 bases not matched to a gene; V was cut back by 6 bases and J by 3 bases. CDR3 in amino acids: CASSRQGALGNTIYF. The CDR3, as DNA: TGTGCCAGCTCGAGACAGGGGGCGCTTGGAAACACCATATATTTT.

This chain connects TRBV6-6 to TRBJ2-1, with D hard to call. Germline-derived CDR1 and CDR2 are MNHNY and SVGAGI (reference sequence). V was pared by 6 bases and J by 1 base, with 4 bases between. The CDR3 runs 12 residues. CDR3 in amino acids: CASSGSYNEQFF. In DNA, the CDR3 is TGTGCCAGCAGCGGGTCCTACAATGAGCAGTTCTTC.

The J gene is TRBJ2-7, the V gene TRBV6-6; no reliable D call. V gave up 9 bases and J gave up 7 bases, with 13 bases separating them. This CDR3 is 11 amino acids long. Looked up from germline, CDR1 is MNHNY and CDR2 is SVGAGI (reference sequence). For the CDR3, the DNA is TGTGCCAGTTCTAGTGCCGCAGAGCAGTACTTC. Translation: CASSSAAEQYF.

The chain employs TRBV2 and TRBJ1-4; TRBD1 matches 7 bases. From germline, CDR1 is SNHLY and CDR2 FYNNEI. Trimming cost V 5 bases and J 6 bases; bases outside gene matches: 3. This CDR3 contains 13 residues. CDR3 nucleotides: TGTGCCAGCAGTCAAGGGGGCGATGAAAAACTGTTTTTT. Protein: CASSQGGDEKLFF.

The chain employs TRBV10-3 and TRBJ1-5; D gene uncertain. The CDR3 extends over 14 amino acids. Deletions cut 7 bases from V and 7 bases from J, with 17 bases between. The V gene's germline CDR1 is ENHRY and CDR2 SYGVKD. The CDR3: CAIKEALTGQPQHF. Here the CDR3 DNA reads TGTGCCATCAAGGAAGCACTCACGGGGCAGCCCCAGCATTTT.

The rearrangement joins TRBV11-3 to TRBJ2-7; D is possibly TRBD2 (6 bases). CDR3 length equals 14 residues. The V gene's germline CDR1 is SGHNT and CDR2 YENEEA. Trimming cost V 1 base and J 2 bases, with 9 bases left between them. The CDR3 DNA sequence: TGTGCCAGCAGCTTAGGGGGGAGGACCTACGAGCAGTACTTC. As protein: CASSLGGRTYEQYF.

This chain connects TRBV3-1 (or the pseudogene TRBV3-2) to TRBJ1-4; D is undetermined. Germline V CDR1 and CDR2: LGHDT, YNNKEL (reference sequence). V was trimmed by 0 bases and J by 0 bases, leaving 8 bases between them. The CDR3 loop spans 16 amino acids. As DNA, the CDR3 is TGTGCCAGCAGCCAAGATCGGTCCTCAACTAATGAAAAACTGTTTTTT. Protein: CASSQDRSSTNEKLFF.

The chain combines TRBV6-2 or TRBV6-3 with TRBJ2-7, with TRBD1 identical over 8 bases. CDR1 is MNHEY, CDR2 SVGEGT, per germline. The CDR3 runs to 13 residues. V lost 6 bases, J lost 6 bases, and 7 bases stayed unmatched. In DNA form, the CDR3 reads TGTGCCAGCAGCCGGACAGGGCTGGGCGAGCAGTACTTC. Translating it yields CASSRTGLGEQYF.

CDR3 DNA sequence: TGTGCCAGCAGTGATGCGGGAGAGCAGTTCTTC. This translates into CASSDAGEQFF. The V gene is TRBV2, the J gene TRBJ2-1; perhaps TRBD2 as D (6 bases). CDR3 length: 11 residues. Germline loops: CDR1 SNHLY, CDR2 FYNNEI. Trimming shortened V by 3 bases and J by 10 bases, and 7 bases separated the two germline ends.

The CDR3 region has the DNA TGTGCCAGTAGTCAGACTATGAACACTGAAGCTTTCTTT. It is translated as CASSQTMNTEAFF. The chain recombines TRBV19 with TRBJ1-1; D gene unclear. Trimming removed 5 bases at V and 0 bases at J, with 7 bases between. From germline, CDR1 is LNHDA and CDR2 SQIVND (reference sequence). The CDR3 is 13 residues long.

This chain links TRBV10-3 with TRBJ2-4; D is unresolved. CDR3 length: 12 residues. Deletions cut 2 bases from V and 5 bases from J, with 4 bases between. Germline lookup yields CDR1 ENHRY and CDR2 SYGVKD. The DNA for the CDR3 is TGTGCCATCAGTGAGCCGGAAAACATTCAGTACTTC. Translated, it gives CAISEPENIQYF.

This chain connects TRBV27 to TRBJ2-1; 10 nucleotides line up with TRBD2. The germline V gene has CDR1 MNHEY and CDR2 SMNVEV (reference sequence). V lost 10 bases and J lost 5; bases outside the gene matches: 11. The CDR3 is made up of 15 amino acids. The CDR3 spells CAIRPGLASHNEQFF. The CDR3 DNA reads TGTGCCATACGGCCGGGACTAGCGTCCCACAATGAGCAGTTCTTC.

J is TRBJ2-5 and V is TRBV3-1 (or the pseudogene TRBV3-2); 8 nucleotides match TRBD1. Germline CDR1 and CDR2: LGHDT and YNNKEL (reference sequence). The CDR3 is 13 amino acids. V shed 5 bases and J 3 bases; nucleotides not matched to a gene: 2. In DNA, the CDR3 is TGTGCCAGCAGCATGGACAGGGAAGAGACCCAGTACTTC. This sequence encodes CASSMDREETQYF.

The chain uses TRBV5-1 and TRBJ1-5, with 7 bases matching TRBD1. Germline-derived CDR1 and CDR2 are SGHRS and YFSETQ. J gave up 3 bases and V 0 bases, and 9 bases lay outside the gene matches. The CDR3 has 17 residues. The CDR3 loop reads CASSLGPIGTVNQPQHF. The CDR3 coding sequence is TGCGCCAGCAGCTTGGGTCCGATCGGGACAGTCAATCAGCCCCAGCATTTT. Full variable domain (missing parts from reference TRBV5-1 and TRBJ1-5): KAGVTQTPRYLIKTRGQQVTLSCSPISGHRSVSWYQQTPGQGLQFLFEYFSETQRNKGNFPGRFSGRQFSNSRSEMNVSTLELGDSALYLCASSLGPIGTVNQPQHFGDGTRLSIL.

Comment on this clone: The same CDR3 also results from other DNA sequences found in this sample. The chain employs TRBV12-3 or TRBV12-4 and TRBJ1-1; D is uncertain. The CDR3 loop spans 12 amino acids. Trimming removed 1 base at V and 4 bases at J, with 4 bases between. The CDR3 DNA reads as TGTGCCAGCAGTTTAGTGTCCACTGAAGCTTTCTTT. It encodes CASSLVSTEAFF.

This chain links TRBV7-8 with TRBJ1-3; D unresolved. This CDR3 comprises 15 residues. Trimming stripped 5 bases from V and 0 bases from J, with 11 bases between. The V gene's germline CDR1 is SGHVS and CDR2 FQNEAQ. CDR3 in amino acids: CASSPDVLSGNTIYF. In DNA form, the CDR3 reads TGTGCCAGCAGCCCCGACGTCCTCTCTGGAAACACCATATATTTT.